The subject of this entry is one TCR beta chain. Its antigen is still unknown. These data originate in a study of post-analysis software for immune sequencing data. Notes on the study in general: By F measure, samples from a shared preparation batch strongly co-clustered. TRBV5-6, TRBV5-1 and TRBV20-1 belonged to a set of roughly five TRBV segments that were more frequent in patients than controls. Normalized Chao1 diversity was significantly reduced in patients versus controls.

The germline V gene encodes CDR1 MNHEY and CDR2 SVGAGI. CDR3 length equals 15 residues. Carried by the TCR beta cDNA libraries were unique molecular identifiers. Each sample of about 0.9 to 11 million input T cells yielded 500,000 or so cDNA molecules, so each molecule approximated one T cell. From the PCR reads, TCRdb called clonotypes with MiXCR, one entry per CDR3 protein. The sample carries 740,000 or so distinct CDR3 sequences, roughly half recorded once. This sequence joins TRBV6-5 and TRBJ2-5; tentatively, D is TRBD1 (5 bases). Near its end, the DNA agrees better with TRBJ2-7, so the J call may be wrong. The specimen sequenced was blood. This sequence originates from a girl aged 5 to 17 with multiple sclerosis. CDR3 DNA sequence: TGTGCCAGCAGTTACGACAGTGAATTCTCCTACGAGCAGTACTTC. Its translation: CASSYDSEFSYEQYF.